The rows below give T cell receptor beta chains drawn from one sample of a study of blood T cell repertoires in COVID-19. Using immunoSEQ multiplex PCR, the repertoire was profiled, and TCRdb retains in-frame clones only, with some absent. The data contain 150,000 to 200,000 clones, 70% to 80% of them singletons. Sequenced input: PBMCs or T cells enriched from blood (not recorded which). These receptors were collected from a man in his 60s who had been exposed to COVID-19. Each CDR3 is given with its conserved first and last residue. The order of the fields is D gene, J gene, clone size, V gene, CDR3 protein, CDR3 DNA. The D gene is left open where the match is weak. Rows may omit the clone size; those that give it use once, few, many or a size class.

D: .
J: TRBJ1-1
size: .
V: TRBV5-1
CDR3: CASSSMITQGTEAFF
DNA: TGCGCCAGCAGCTCTATGATAACCCAGGGGACTGAAGCTTTCTTT

D: .
J: TRBJ1-1
size: .
V: TRBV4-1
CDR3: CASSQDLSRGSEAFF
DNA: TGCGCCAGCAGCCAAGATCTGTCCAGGGGCAGTGAAGCTTTCTTT

D: .
J: TRBJ2-7
size: .
V: TRBV27
CDR3: CASSWGGGYEQYF
DNA: TGTGCCAGCAGTTGGGGGGGCGGCTACGAGCAGTACTTC

D: .
J: TRBJ1-1
size: .
V: TRBV19
CDR3: CASRSIRAGLLNTEAFF
DNA: TGTGCCAGTAGGAGTATACGGGCCGGACTTTTGAACACTGAAGCTTTCTTT

D: .
J: TRBJ2-3
size: .
V: TRBV25-1
CDR3: CASSAQRDTQYF
DNA: TGTGCCAGCAGTGCCCAGCGCGATACGCAGTATTTT

D: .
J: TRBJ2-7
size: few
V: TRBV12-5
CDR3: CASGFGRGSYEQYF
DNA: TGTGCTAGTGGTTTCGGCAGGGGCTCCTACGAGCAGTACTTC

D: .
J: TRBJ1-1
size: .
V: TRBV4-1
CDR3: CASSPSVNTEAFF
DNA: TGCGCCAGCAGCCCCTCGGTGAACACTGAAGCTTTCTTT

D: .
J: TRBJ2-3
size: .
V: TRBV20-1
CDR3: CSASLLAGEADTQYF
DNA: TGCAGTGCTAGTCTCCTAGCAGGAGAGGCGGATACGCAGTATTTT

D: .
J: TRBJ1-6
size: .
V: TRBV7-6
CDR3: CASSLVAANNSPLHF
DNA: TGTGCCAGCAGCTTAGTAGCGGCAAATAATTCACCCCTCCACTTT

D: TRBD1
J: TRBJ2-4
size: .
V: TRBV9
CDR3: CASSALDRTNSKNIQYF
DNA: TGTGCCAGCAGCGCCCTGGACAGGACCAATTCCAAAAACATTCAGTACTTC

D: TRBD1
J: TRBJ1-2
size: .
V: TRBV25-1
CDR3: CASQGQAYGYTF
DNA: TGTGCCAGCCAGGGACAGGCCTATGGCTACACCTTC

D: TRBD1
J: TRBJ2-3
size: .
V: TRBV27
CDR3: CASNRDSRPDTQYF
DNA: TGTGCCAGCAACCGGGACAGTCGACCAGATACGCAGTATTTT

D: TRBD1
J: TRBJ1-2
size: .
V: TRBV27
CDR3: CASSREAGGAGGYTF
DNA: TGTGCCAGCAGCCGAGAGGCAGGGGGCGCCGGTGGCTACACCTTC

D: .
J: TRBJ2-7
size: .
V: TRBV7-3
CDR3: CASSFTQGYEQYF
DNA: TGTGCCAGCAGCTTCACACAGGGCTACGAGCAGTACTTC

D: TRBD2
J: TRBJ2-1
size: .
V: TRBV7-3
CDR3: CASSPSGRNEQFF
DNA: TGTGCCAGCAGCCCCAGCGGGAGAAATGAGCAGTTCTTC

D: TRBD2
J: TRBJ2-1
size: .
V: TRBV11-2
CDR3: CASSTGTSGMANEQFF
DNA: TGTGCCAGCAGCACCGGGACTAGCGGGATGGCCAATGAGCAGTTCTTC

D: TRBD1
J: TRBJ1-1
size: once
V: TRBV30
CDR3: CAWSDRTGGAAFF
DNA: TGTGCCTGGAGTGACCGGACAGGGGGCGCAGCTTTCTTT

D: .
J: TRBJ1-2
size: .
V: TRBV27
CDR3: CASSGGGYGYTF
DNA: TGTGCCAGCAGTGGGGGGGGCTATGGCTACACCTTC

D: .
J: TRBJ1-3
size: .
V: TRBV7-2
CDR3: CASSLGGVRSGNTIYF
DNA: TGTGCCAGCAGCTTAGGAGGCGTCCGCTCTGGAAACACCATATATTTT

D: TRBD1
J: TRBJ2-1
size: .
V: TRBV30
CDR3: CAWNRDRVDNEQFF
DNA: TGTGCCTGGAACCGGGACAGGGTCGACAATGAGCAGTTCTTC

D: .
J: TRBJ2-2
size: .
V: TRBV5-6
CDR3: CASSLVGAGELFF
DNA: TGTGCCAGCAGCTTGGTCGGGGCCGGGGAGCTGTTTTTT

D: .
J: TRBJ1-2
size: .
V: TRBV30
CDR3: CAWSVLFTQGYTF
DNA: TGTGCCTGGAGTGTACTGTTTACCCAAGGCTACACCTTC

D: TRBD2
J: TRBJ2-4
size: .
V: TRBV9
CDR3: CASSEGTSGPQNIQYF
DNA: TGTGCCAGCAGCGAGGGGACTAGCGGACCCCAAAACATTCAGTACTTC

D: .
J: TRBJ1-4
size: .
V: TRBV6-5
CDR3: CASSYSISGINEKLFF
DNA: TGTGCCAGCAGTTACTCGATATCAGGGATCAATGAAAAACTGTTTTTT

D: .
J: TRBJ2-7
size: few
V: TRBV5-1
CDR3: CASSLDSPSEQYF
DNA: TGCGCCAGCAGCTTGGACTCCCCATCCGAGCAGTACTTC

D: .
J: TRBJ1-3
size: .
V: TRBV7-2
CDR3: CASSLAAGSSGNTIYF
DNA: TGTGCCAGCAGCTTAGCAGCGGGCAGCTCTGGAAACACCATATATTTT

D: .
J: TRBJ1-2
size: once
V: TRBV6-2/TRBV6-3
CDR3: CASSYRSADRPYGYTF
DNA: TGTGCCAGCAGTTACAGGTCGGCCGACAGGCCCTATGGCTACACCTTC

D: TRBD1
J: TRBJ1-5
size: .
V: TRBV5-1
CDR3: CASSERTGGDQPQHF
DNA: TGCGCCAGCAGCGAAAGGACAGGGGGAGATCAGCCCCAGCATTTT

D: .
J: TRBJ2-1
size: once
V: TRBV6-5
CDR3: CASSYGESSYNEQFF
DNA: TGTGCCAGCAGTTACGGGGAGAGCTCCTACAATGAGCAGTTCTTC

D: .
J: TRBJ2-2
size: .
V: TRBV3-1/TRBV3-2
CDR3: CASSPSTGELFF
DNA: TGTGCCAGCAGCCCCAGCACCGGGGAGCTGTTTTTT

D: TRBD1
J: TRBJ2-5
size: .
V: TRBV5-6
CDR3: CASSLINIGRGETQYF
DNA: TGTGCCAGCAGCTTAATAAATATTGGCAGGGGGGAGACCCAGTACTTC

D: .
J: TRBJ2-7
size: .
V: TRBV5-1
CDR3: CASSLGQIAYEQYF
DNA: TGCGCCAGCAGCTTGGGACAGATCGCCTACGAGCAGTACTTC

D: .
J: TRBJ1-1
size: .
V: TRBV7-2
CDR3: CASSLLQGNTEAFF
DNA: TGTGCCAGCAGCTTGCTACAGGGGAACACTGAAGCTTTCTTT

D: TRBD2
J: TRBJ2-3
size: .
V: TRBV5-1
CDR3: CASSLSGTSGSQDTQYF
DNA: TGCGCCAGCAGCTTGTCCGGGACTAGCGGGAGTCAAGATACGCAGTATTTT

D: .
J: TRBJ2-7
size: .
V: TRBV24-1
CDR3: CATKAVLSYEQYF
DNA: TGTGCCACCAAAGCGGTCCTCAGCTACGAGCAGTACTTC

D: .
J: TRBJ1-2
size: .
V: TRBV10-3
CDR3: CAISDRQSNYGYTF
DNA: TGTGCCATCAGTGACAGACAGTCTAACTATGGCTACACCTTC

D: TRBD1
J: TRBJ1-3
size: .
V: TRBV9
CDR3: CASSVEVRGSGNTIYF
DNA: TGTGCCAGCAGCGTAGAAGTCAGGGGGTCTGGAAACACCATATATTTT

D: .
J: TRBJ1-3
size: .
V: TRBV5-6
CDR3: CASAAGSSGNTIYF
DNA: TGTGCCAGCGCGGCAGGGTCCTCTGGAAACACCATATATTTT

D: .
J: TRBJ2-3
size: .
V: TRBV6-5
CDR3: CASRPPGENTQYF
DNA: TGTGCCAGCAGGCCGCCAGGGGAGAATACGCAGTATTTT

D: .
J: TRBJ1-2
size: .
V: TRBV24-1
CDR3: CATSAFQRVYGYTF
DNA: TGTGCCACCAGTGCATTCCAGCGTGTCTATGGCTACACCTTC

D: TRBD2
J: TRBJ2-5
size: .
V: TRBV19
CDR3: CASSQFTLAGGSETQYF
DNA: TGTGCCAGTAGTCAATTCACCCTGGCGGGAGGGTCGGAGACCCAGTACTTC

D: .
J: TRBJ1-6
size: .
V: TRBV5-6
CDR3: CASSLGGAGERNSPLHF
DNA: TGTGCCAGCAGCTTGGGTGGGGCAGGAGAAAGGAATTCACCCCTCCACTTT

D: TRBD2
J: TRBJ2-3
size: .
V: TRBV27
CDR3: CASSLYGGRTDTQYF
DNA: TGTGCCAGCAGTTTATACGGCGGGAGAACAGATACGCAGTATTTT

D: .
J: TRBJ1-1
size: .
V: TRBV19
CDR3: CASSISPGPAGTEAFF
DNA: TGTGCCAGTAGTATTTCACCGGGCCCGGCGGGGACTGAAGCTTTCTTT

D: .
J: TRBJ1-2
size: .
V: TRBV5-6
CDR3: CASSLDSQAKYYGYTF
DNA: TGTGCCAGCAGCTTGGATTCACAGGCTAAATACTATGGCTACACCTTC

D: .
J: TRBJ1-2
size: .
V: TRBV2
CDR3: CASRVQVNYGYTF
DNA: TGTGCCAGCAGGGTACAAGTTAACTATGGCTACACCTTC

D: .
J: TRBJ2-7
size: .
V: TRBV4-1
CDR3: CASSQDLGVSNEQYF
DNA: TGCGCCAGCAGCCAAGATCTCGGGGTTTCAAACGAGCAGTACTTC

D: .
J: TRBJ1-1
size: .
V: TRBV29-1
CDR3: CSVAHEAAEAFF
DNA: TGCAGCGTGGCACATGAAGCGGCTGAAGCTTTCTTT